The entry below gives a single T cell receptor (beta chain) sequence along with its context. Germline V CDR1 and CDR2: KGHSH, LQKENI. V lost 6 bases and J 0 bases, leaving 16 bases between the germline ends. The CDR3 sequence is 16 residues long. This sample is drawn from a study of patients and donors after allogeneic stem cell transplantation. Each CDR3 protein gets one entry after TCRdb re-called the RT-PCR reads with MiXCR. The sample includes 150,000 to 200,000 distinct CDR3 sequences, over 25% of them seen just once. Sequenced material: blood, either unsorted or a sorted T cell fraction (not recorded which). The origin of this receptor is a human donor who was either an allogeneic HSCT recipient or a stem cell or donor lymphocyte infusion donor (not recorded which). It is not recorded whose cells these are; they may come from a transplant donor. The chain is built from TRBV18 and TRBJ2-3, with D possibly matching TRBD2 (6 bases). Here the CDR3 reads CASSGGDSPSTDTQYF. The CDR3 DNA is TGTGCCAGCTCCGGCGGGGACTCCCCGAGCACAGATACGCAGTATTTT. Using reference TRBV18 and TRBJ2-3 for the parts outside the CDR3, the full variable domain is NAGVMQNPRHLVRRRGQEARLRCSPMKGHSHVYWYRQLPEEGLKFMVYLQKENIIDESGMPKERFSAEFPKEGPSILRIQQVVRGDSAAYFCASSGGDSPSTDTQYFGPGTRLTVL.